These 32 T cell receptor beta chains were sequenced from one sample in a study of vaccination and CD4 T cells after COVID-19. The time point is: late sampling 161 to 241 days after vaccination in a few convalescent patients. The treatment is: roughly ten-day PBMC culture with coronavirus spike peptide pools or control peptides (ViraFEST assay). Their specific antigens are unknown. An Oncomine TCR Beta short-read assay was used to sequence the DNA from cultured CD4+ T cells. TCRdb re-derived calls from the PCR reads in MiXCR, one entry per CDR3 protein. Counted here are around 20,000 distinct CDR3 sequences, 35% to 40% occurring once; the ten biggest clones make up 25% to 30%. Sequenced here: CD4+ T cells from blood, cultured in vitro, sampled about 7 months after SARS-CoV-2 vaccination. These receptors were taken from a human donor who had recovered from COVID-19.

This clonotype was detected only once. The chain employs TRBV7-8 and TRBJ2-6; a weak D match, TRBD1 (5 bases). Trimming shortened V by 2 bases and J by 2 bases, and 10 bases separated the two germline ends. The CDR3 is 16 residues long. The V gene's germline CDR1 is SGHVS and CDR2 FQNEAQ. In nucleotides, the CDR3 is TGTGCCAGCAGCTTAACAGGTGGGGCTGGGGCCAACGTCCTGACTTTC. It codes for CASSLTGGAGANVLTF.

The V gene is TRBV15, the J gene TRBJ2-7; TRBD1 is a possible D gene (5 bases). The CDR3 length is 12 residues. Trimming removed 9 bases at V and 2 bases at J, with 11 bases between. From germline, CDR1 is LNHNV and CDR2 YYDKDF (reference sequence). The CDR3 here is CATGDSAYEQYF. The CDR3 DNA reads as TGTGCCACTGGAGACAGCGCCTACGAGCAGTACTTC.

This clonotype came up many times. This chain connects TRBV7-6 to TRBJ2-7, with a possible D match to TRBD1 (5 bases). The CDR3 contains 15 residues. CDR1 is SGHVS, CDR2 FNYEAQ, per germline. V shed 3 bases and J shed 2 bases, with 14 bases lying between them. CDR3 in amino acids: CASSFSVGPPYEQYF. CDR3 nucleotides: TGTGCCAGCAGCTTTTCGGTGGGGCCTCCCTACGAGCAGTACTTC.

There are many counts of this clonotype. The J gene is TRBJ2-5, the V gene TRBV15; 13 bases are shared with TRBD2. The CDR3 spans 16 residues. The V segment lost 3 bases and the J segment 4 bases; nucleotides outside the gene matches: 5. CDR1 and CDR2 (germline): LNHNV, YYDKDF (reference sequence). The CDR3: CATSRGLAGTGETQYF. CDR3 coding DNA: TGTGCCACCAGCAGGGGACTAGCGGGAACGGGAGAGACCCAGTACTTC.

This clonotype has more than one count but fewer than ten. An end of the junction differs from the germline gene, which may be a read error. The V call is TRBV7-7, the J call TRBJ1-1; D remains unclear. The CDR3 totals 13 residues. The germline V gene encodes CDR1 SSHAT and CDR2 FNYEAQ (reference sequence). CDR3 protein: CASSQSEGTEAFF. In DNA, the CDR3 is TGTGCTAGCAGCCAGAGTGAGGGCACTGAAGCTTTCTTT.

This chain joins TRBV4-1 and TRBJ1-5; D is uncertain. Germline CDR1 is MGHRA and CDR2 is YSYEKL. Trimming left V 1 base short and J 6 bases short, with 13 bases between. The CDR3 runs to 15 residues. The CDR3 region has the DNA TGCGCCAGCAGCCAAGTAGAAAGGGTGGGTCAGCCCCAGCATTTT. Protein product: CASSQVERVGQPQHF.

This chain links TRBV21-1 with TRBJ2-7; the table's D call of TRBD1 was not tested on the DNA. TRBV21-1 is designated a pseudogene. The CDR3 sequence is 15 residues long. CDR3 region: CASSRCYPRTCEQYF. The CDR3 coding sequence is TGTGCCAGCAGCAGATGCTACCCCCGGACCTGCGAGCAGTACTTC.

This chain connects TRBV2 to TRBJ1-2; 7 bases line up with TRBD1. CDR1 and CDR2 (germline): SNHLY, FYNNEI. This CDR3 comprises 13 residues. The V gene end was trimmed by 4 bases and the J gene end by 7 bases; junction bases not matched to a gene: 6. CDR3 sequence (DNA): TGTGCCAGCAGTGCGTTGAGGGGGCCTGGCTACACCTTC. It encodes CASSALRGPGYTF.

J is TRBJ1-2 and V is TRBV2; possibly TRBD1 for D (5 bases). The germline gives CDR1 SNHLY, CDR2 FYNNEI. The CDR3 covers 12 residues. Between the trimmed V and J ends, which lost 4 bases and 4 bases, there was a span of 7 bases. The CDR3 DNA reads TGTGCCAGCAGTGCGGGACTCTATGGCTACACCTTC. Translation: CASSAGLYGYTF.

This chain links TRBV19 with TRBJ1-2; D is possibly TRBD1 (6 bases). The germline V gene has CDR1 LNHDA and CDR2 SQIVND (reference sequence). Deletions cut 3 bases from V and 4 bases from J, with 12 bases between. CDR3 length: 14 residues. The CDR3 coding sequence is TGTGCCAGTAGTATGGGGGCCTCGATCTATGGCTACACCTTC. This translates into CASSMGASIYGYTF.

This clonotype was observed a few times. The rearrangement uses TRBV2 and TRBJ2-1, with 12 bases lining up with TRBD1. The CDR3 extends over 14 amino acids. The V and J ends lost 8 bases and 7 bases, in that order; junction bases with no gene match: 6. Germline V gene lookup returns CDR1 SNHLY and CDR2 FYNNEI. CDR3 residues: CASGGQGAQNEQFF. Here the CDR3 DNA reads TGTGCCAGCGGGGGACAGGGGGCGCAAAATGAGCAGTTCTTC.

The J gene is TRBJ2-1, the V gene TRBV4-2; TRBD1 is a possible D gene (5 bases). V lost 3 bases to trimming and J lost 9 bases, with 21 bases between them. Germline CDR1 reads LGHNA; CDR2 reads YNFKEQ. This CDR3 is built from 16 residues. CDR3 nucleotides: TGTGCCAGCAGCCATGGTAGTAACCCGGGTAGGGGTGAGCAGTTCTTC. Its protein product is CASSHGSNPGRGEQFF.

J is TRBJ2-6 and V is TRBV7-8, with unresolved D. The ends were cut back, 1 base at V and 4 bases at J, with 5 bases in the middle. Germline V gives CDR1 SGHVS, CDR2 FQNEAQ. There are 14 residues in the CDR3. This CDR3 is CASSLVPGANVLTF. The CDR3 coding sequence is TGTGCCAGCAGCTTAGTTCCCGGGGCCAACGTCCTGACTTTC. Together with reference TRBV7-8 and TRBJ2-6, the CDR3 gives the full variable domain: GAGVSQSPRYKVAKRGQDVALRCDPISGHVSLFWYQQALGQGPEFLTYFQNEAQLDKSGLPSDRFFAERPEGSVSTLKIQRTQQEDSAVYLCASSLVPGANVLTFGAGSRLTVL.

The chain employs TRBV6-1 and TRBJ1-1; D is undetermined. The germline CDR1 and CDR2 sequences are MNHNS and SASEGT. V lost 6 bases and J 5 bases, leaving 16 bases between the germline ends. The length of the CDR3 is 14 residues. The CDR3 DNA reads as TGTGCCAGCAGCCCTCAGTGGGGAGGAACTGAAGCTTTCTTT. This encodes CASSPQWGGTEAFF.

CDR3 DNA: TGTGCCAGTAGTATTCGGCAGGGGTTGAAGCATTTT. Its translation is CASSIRQGLKHF. J is TRBJ1-5 and V is TRBV19; TRBD1 is a possible D gene (6 bases). CDR1 and CDR2 from the germline V gene are LNHDA and SQIVND (reference sequence). This CDR3 has 12 amino acids. Trimming removed 3 bases at V and 14 bases at J, with 14 bases between.

In this sample, this clonotype turned up a few times. This sequence joins TRBV2 and TRBJ1-2, with TRBD1 matching over 8 bases. Trimming cost V 10 bases and J 0 bases; bases outside gene matches: 4. From germline, CDR1 is SNHLY and CDR2 FYNNEI. This CDR3 has 13 residues. The CDR3 sequence is CATSTGANYGYTF. CDR3 in DNA: TGTGCCACCTCGACAGGGGCTAACTATGGCTACACCTTC.

This clonotype has only a few counts. The chain carries TRBV11-3 and TRBJ1-6; D unresolved. The CDR3 extends over 13 amino acids. V was pared by 2 bases and J by 8 bases, with 7 bases between. Germline V gene sequence: CDR1 SGHNT, CDR2 YENEEA. CDR3 DNA: TGTGCCAGCAGCTTAAATCGGGATTCACCCCTCCACTTT. Translated, it gives CASSLNRDSPLHF.

This clonotype was detected only once. CDR3 bases: TGTGCCAGCAGTTTATCGAGGTACTCTTCCTACGAGCAGTACTTC. It codes for CASSLSRYSSYEQYF. The chain joins TRBV27 to TRBJ2-7, with D uncertain. Trimming took off 0 bases at V and 1 base at J, with 10 bases between the two ends. In germline, CDR1 is MNHEY, CDR2 SMNVEV (reference sequence). There are 15 residues in the CDR3.

This clonotype showed up just a few times. V gene TRBV18 combines with J gene TRBJ1-5; perhaps TRBD1 as D (5 bases). This CDR3 region has 14 residues. V was shortened by 2 bases and J by 3 bases, with 8 bases between the two germline ends. Germline loops: CDR1 KGHSH, CDR2 LQKENI. The DNA of the CDR3 is TGTGCCAGCTCACCAGGGGGAAACAATCAGCCCCAGCATTTT. Its protein product is CASSPGGNNQPQHF.

V is TRBV7-3 and J is TRBJ2-1, with 10 bases lining up with TRBD1. This CDR3 has 20 residues. V lost 0 bases to trimming and J lost 0 bases; unmatched junction nucleotides: 11. The V gene's germline CDR1 is SGHTA and CDR2 FQGTGA. The CDR3: CASSLTGGTGAPSSYNEQFF. DNA for the CDR3: TGTGCCAGCAGCTTAACGGGCGGGACAGGGGCCCCTAGCTCCTACAATGAGCAGTTCTTC.

The chain joins TRBV6-1 to TRBJ2-7; the match to TRBD2 covers 8 bases. The CDR3 sequence is 12 residues long. CDR1 is MNHNS and CDR2 is SASEGT in the germline V gene. With V trimmed by 7 bases and J by 7 bases, 6 bases remained unmatched. The CDR3 sequence: CASTGTRSEQYF. In DNA form, the CDR3 reads TGTGCCAGCACCGGGACTAGGTCTGAGCAGTACTTC.

On this clonotype itself: Germline and junction disagree at one end, which may indicate a read error. The genes are TRBV11-3 and TRBJ2-7; D remains ambiguous. From germline, CDR1 is SGHNT and CDR2 YENEEA. The CDR3 is 14 residues long. The CDR3 loop reads CASSLSASSHEQYF. CDR3 coding DNA: TGTGCCAGCAGCTTAAGCGCAAGCTCCCACGAGCAGTACTTC.

The J gene is TRBJ2-7, the V gene TRBV11-2; no definite D call. CDR1 is SGHAT, CDR2 FQNNGV, per germline. The CDR3 totals 16 residues. V lost 2 bases and J 7 bases, leaving 21 bases between the germline ends. In DNA, the CDR3 is TGTGCCAGCAGCTTAAGTGATGGCGGTGGGTCTCGAGAGCAGTACTTC. This translates into CASSLSDGGGSREQYF.

This clonotype was observed a handful of times. V and J are TRBV27 and TRBJ2-7; no clear D gene. CDR3 length: 11 residues. CDR1 and CDR2 (germline): MNHEY, SMNVEV (reference sequence). With 3 bases removed from V and 2 bases from J, the gap between germline ends came to 2 bases. CDR3 sequence reads: CASSFPYEQYF. The CDR3 DNA follows: TGTGCCAGCAGTTTCCCCTACGAGCAGTACTTC.

This clonotype was seen more than once but under ten times. V and J are TRBV6-1 and TRBJ1-5; 9 positions match TRBD1. The CDR3 is 14 amino acids. The V and J ends lost 8 bases and 6 bases, in that order; junction bases with no gene match: 8. Looked up from germline, CDR1 is MNHNS and CDR2 is SASEGT. CDR3 residues: CASFDTGGGQPQHF. CDR3 DNA: TGTGCCAGCTTCGATACAGGGGGCGGTCAGCCCCAGCATTTT.

This clonotype was detected only once. The chain uses TRBV19 and TRBJ1-2; D gene ambiguous. The CDR3 is 17 residues long. V lost 2 bases and J 0 bases, leaving 16 bases between the germline ends. Germline CDR1 and CDR2: LNHDA and SQIVND (reference sequence). The CDR3 is CASSIPSDTFPNYGYTF. CDR3 nucleotide sequence: TGTGCCAGTAGTATACCGTCTGACACCTTCCCTAACTATGGCTACACCTTC.

The V and J genes are TRBV11-2 and TRBJ1-2; no clear D gene. This CDR3 has 14 amino acids. Between the trimmed V and J ends, which lost 4 bases and 0 bases, there was a span of 9 bases. CDR1 and CDR2 (germline): SGHAT, FQNNGV. This chain's CDR3 is CASSYLAANYGYTF. The DNA of the CDR3 is TGTGCCAGCAGCTACCTAGCCGCTAACTATGGCTACACCTTC.

Comment on this clonotype: A read error may account for a junction end that differs from germline. The V and J genes are TRBV19 and TRBJ2-7; 8 nucleotides line up with TRBD1. The length of the CDR3 is 13 residues. The germline V gene encodes CDR1 LNHDA and CDR2 SQIVND (reference sequence). CDR3 sequence reads: CATRDRSSCEQYF. As DNA, the CDR3 is TGTGCCACCCGGGACAGGAGCTCCTGCGAGCAGTACTTC.

The rearrangement joins TRBV7-9 to TRBJ1-2, with D possibly TRBD1 on 5 matching bases. V gave up 5 bases and J gave up 8 bases, with 21 bases separating them. The length of the CDR3 is 15 residues. Germline V gives CDR1 SEHNR, CDR2 FQNEAQ (reference sequence). The CDR3 here is CASSAGIWLPLGYTF. For the CDR3, the DNA is TGTGCCAGCAGCGCAGGGATCTGGCTCCCCTTAGGCTACACCTTC.

This chain joins TRBV20-1 and TRBJ2-5; TRBD2 matches at 7 bases. CDR3 size: 12 residues. V dropped 3 bases and J dropped 5; count of bases not matched to a gene: 3. Germline CDR1 DFQATT, CDR2 SNEGSKA (reference sequence). CDR3 coding DNA: TGCAGTGCTAGCCTAGCGGTGGAGACCCAGTACTTC. This gives the protein CSASLAVETQYF.

The genes are TRBV5-4 and TRBJ2-7; a weak D match, TRBD2 (6 bases). V lost 0 bases, J lost 1 base, and 11 bases lay in between. The CDR3 spans 15 residues. Germline CDR1 is SGHNT and CDR2 is YYREEE (reference sequence). CDR3 sequence reads: CASSLAGDRSYEQYF. CDR3 DNA sequence: TGTGCCAGCAGCTTGGCGGGGGATCGATCCTACGAGCAGTACTTC.

CDR3 region: CASSLLGDNEQFF. CDR3 DNA sequence: TGTGCCAGCAGCTTGTTGGGCGACAATGAGCAGTTCTTC. V usage is TRBV5-5 and J usage is TRBJ2-1; no reliable D call. The CDR3 extends over 13 amino acids. CDR1 SGHKS and CDR2 YYEKEE come from the germline V gene (reference sequence). The V and J ends lost 1 base and 5 bases respectively, with 7 bases between them.